This section outlines one T cell receptor beta chain sequence together with its context. This sample is drawn from a study of blood T cell repertoires in COVID-19. CDR1 and CDR2 (germline): SGHDN, FVKESK. CDR3 length: 14 amino acids. V was pared by 4 bases and J by 8 bases, with 7 bases of the junction left unmatched. Clones were read by immunoSEQ multiplex PCR, and TCRdb kept only the in-frame ones, dropping some. Altogether 60,000 to 80,000 clones are present, 85% to 90% being singletons, with the ten largest covering about 18%. Seattle enrolled patients during active infection and tracked them longitudinally.

The rearrangement links TRBV14 to TRBJ2-1, with 8 bases matching TRBD2. Specimen: peripheral blood. This sequence originates from a woman in her fifties or sixties with COVID-19, enrolled during active disease. CDR3 bases: TGTGCCAGCAGCCCCCTAACTAGCGGTTATGAGCAGTTCTTC. Protein product: CASSPLTSGYEQFF.